The 24 T cell receptor beta chains given below trace back to one sample, sequenced in a study of blood T cell repertoires in COVID-19. Clones were read by immunoSEQ multiplex PCR, and TCRdb kept only the in-frame ones, dropping some. The sample includes 100,000 to 110,000 clones, around four fifths seen only once; the top ten take 12%. Sequencing was performed on peripheral blood. The origin of the receptors is a woman in her 70s with acute or convalescent COVID-19.

This chain uses TRBV4-1 with TRBJ2-7; 11 bases align to TRBD1. Germline V gene sequence: CDR1 MGHRA, CDR2 YSYEKL. The CDR3 extends over 15 amino acids. V was clipped by 4 bases and J by 5 bases; unmatched bases: 7. For the CDR3, the DNA is TGCGCCAGCAGCCTCTCCCCGGACAGGGGGCACGAGCAGTACGTC. As protein: CASSLSPDRGHEQYV.

V gene TRBV3-1 (or the pseudogene TRBV3-2) combines with J gene TRBJ1-5; a weak D match, TRBD1 (5 bases). The CDR3 contains 12 residues. In germline, CDR1 is LGHDT, CDR2 YNNKEL (reference sequence). V dropped 2 bases and J dropped 6 bases, with 5 bases sitting between them. The DNA of the CDR3 is TGTGCCAGCAGCCAAAGGGGTCAGCCCCAGCATTTT. Protein product: CASSQRGQPQHF.

This sequence joins TRBV3-1 (or the pseudogene TRBV3-2) and TRBJ2-3, with D uncertain. In germline, CDR1 is LGHDT, CDR2 YNNKEL (reference sequence). Trimming shortened V by 1 base and J by 1 base, and 9 bases separated the two germline ends. There are 15 residues in the CDR3. This CDR3 reads CASSQASDCTDTQYF. The DNA for the CDR3 is TGTGCCAGCAGCCAAGCATCAGATTGCACAGATACGCAGTATTTT.

V is TRBV18 and J is TRBJ2-3; 7 bases fit TRBD1. The V segment lost 2 bases and the J segment 2 bases; nucleotides outside the gene matches: 1. The germline V gene encodes CDR1 KGHSH and CDR2 LQKENI. This CDR3 comprises 14 residues. As DNA, the CDR3 is TGTGCCAGCTCACCAGGGACAGTCACAGATACGCAGTATTTT. Translating gives CASSPGTVTDTQYF. Filled out from reference TRBV18 and TRBJ2-3, the complete variable domain reads NAGVMQNPRHLVRRRGQEARLRCSPMKGHSHVYWYRQLPEEGLKFMVYLQKENIIDESGMPKERFSAEFPKEGPSILRIQQVVRGDSAAYFCASSPGTVTDTQYFGPGTRLTVL.

The chain recombines TRBV5-1 with TRBJ2-5; TRBD2 aligns across 11 bases. CDR3 size: 16 residues. The germline gives CDR1 SGHRS, CDR2 YFSETQ. The V segment lost 0 bases and the J segment 2 bases; nucleotides outside the gene matches: 3. CDR3: CASSLDSGGAQETQYF. The CDR3 DNA is TGCGCCAGCAGCTTGGATAGCGGGGGGGCGCAAGAGACCCAGTACTTC.

The chain employs TRBV2 and TRBJ1-5; the match to TRBD1 covers 7 bases. Germline loops: CDR1 SNHLY, CDR2 FYNNEI. With V trimmed by 6 bases and J by 3 bases, 14 bases remained unmatched. The CDR3 contains 17 residues. As DNA, the CDR3 is TGTGCCAGCAGCGCCCGGACAGGCTCTGGACTCAATCAGCCCCAGCATTTT. This gives the protein CASSARTGSGLNQPQHF. Full variable domain (outside the CDR3, taken from reference TRBV2 and TRBJ1-5): EPEVTQTPSHQVTQMGQEVILRCVPISNHLYFYWYRQILGQKVEFLVSFYNNEISEKSEIFDDQFSVERPDGSNFTLKIRSTKLEDSAMYFCASSARTGSGLNQPQHFGDGTRLSIL.

The chain carries TRBV30 and TRBJ1-5, with a possible D match to TRBD1 (5 bases). Trimming stripped 2 bases from V and 3 bases from J, with 11 bases between. This CDR3 has 14 amino acids. The germline gives CDR1 GTSNPN, CDR2 SVGIG (reference sequence). As DNA, the CDR3 is TGTGCCTGGAGTAGGGGACTGGTCAATCAGCCCCAGCATTTT. This sequence encodes CAWSRGLVNQPQHF.

This sequence joins TRBV19 and TRBJ1-5; D may be TRBD1 (5 bases). The CDR3 spans 18 residues. The V end was cut by 5 bases, the J end by 5 bases, with 25 bases between. Germline assignment: CDR1 LNHDA and CDR2 SQIVND (reference sequence). The CDR3 DNA reads TGTGCCAGTAGTGCGAACCTCCGGACCACAGGTTATTATCAGCCCCAGCATTTT. Protein sequence: CASSANLRTTGYYQPQHF.

This clone was recorded only once. The chain has TRBV7-2 and TRBJ2-1, with TRBD1 matching over 7 bases. The CDR3 has 15 residues. Germline V gene lookup returns CDR1 SGHTA and CDR2 FQGNSA. V lost 1 base and J lost 4; bases outside the gene matches: 4. CDR3 coding DNA: TGTGCCAGCAGCTTAGGGTGGGGACAGTACAATGAGCAGTTCTTC. This gives the protein CASSLGWGQYNEQFF.

This chain joins TRBV7-3 and TRBJ2-1; 10 nucleotides align to TRBD2. The germline CDR1 and CDR2 sequences are SGHTA and FQGTGA. The length of the CDR3 is 18 residues. V trimming: 2 bases; J trimming: 0 bases; junction bases outside the gene matches: 7. CDR3 bases: TGTGCCAGCAGCTTATTAGCGGGGGGTTCAGCCTCCTACAATGAGCAGTTCTTC. This codes for CASSLLAGGSASYNEQFF. The full variable domain, its missing parts supplied by reference TRBV7-3 and TRBJ2-1, is GAGVSQTPSNKVTEKGKYVELRCDPISGHTALYWYRQSLGQGPEFLIYFQGTGAADDSGLPNDRFFAVRPEGSVSTLKIQRTERGDSAVYLCASSLLAGGSASYNEQFFGPGTRLTVL.

The chain recombines TRBV12-3 or TRBV12-4 with TRBJ2-7; D gene unclear. The CDR3 consists of 13 residues. The germline V and J ends were trimmed by 3 bases and 6 bases, with 12 bases remaining between them. The chain's CDR3 is CASSFSPGGEQYF. The CDR3 DNA is TGTGCCAGCAGTTTTTCCCCCGGCGGCGAGCAGTACTTC.

This chain joins TRBV6-5 and TRBJ1-1; TRBD1 aligns across 8 bases. The germline CDR1 and CDR2 sequences are MNHEY and SVGAGI. With V trimmed by 5 bases and J by 0 bases, 5 bases remained unmatched. The CDR3 is 15 amino acids. The CDR3 DNA sequence: TGTGCCAGCAGTCAGAAGACAGGGGTGAACACTGAAGCTTTCTTT. Protein: CASSQKTGVNTEAFF.

This chain joins TRBV5-1 and TRBJ1-2; D possibly corresponds to TRBD1 (6 bases). V was cut by 0 bases and J by 7 bases, with 13 bases left in between. This CDR3 spans 14 amino acids. CDR1 and CDR2 from the germline V gene are SGHRS and YFSETQ. The CDR3 here is CASSLEAGASGYTF. The CDR3 nucleotides are TGCGCCAGCAGCTTGGAGGCAGGGGCGAGTGGCTACACCTTC.

This chain joins TRBV7-2 and TRBJ1-1; TRBD1 matches 9 bases. Germline V gives CDR1 SGHTA, CDR2 FQGNSA. V lost 3 bases and J lost 1; bases outside the gene matches: 9. The CDR3 length is 17 residues. CDR3 in amino acids: CASSFVPGQGPNTEAFF. The CDR3 DNA follows: TGTGCCAGCAGCTTCGTCCCGGGACAGGGACCGAACACTGAAGCTTTCTTT.

This clone came up once. This chain joins TRBV5-1 and TRBJ2-1; 10 bases map to TRBD2. Losses at the gene ends were 4 bases for V and 8 bases for J; bases not matched to a gene: 9. The CDR3 sequence is 15 residues long. From germline, CDR1 is SGHRS and CDR2 YFSETQ. The CDR3 is CASSPASGGVDEQFF. In nucleotides, the CDR3 is TGCGCCAGCAGCCCCGCTAGCGGGGGTGTAGATGAGCAGTTCTTC.

This clone was found a few times. The chain employs TRBV13 and TRBJ2-7; D unclear. Germline V CDR1 and CDR2: PRHDT, FYEKMQ (reference sequence). Trimming pared 1 base from V and 6 bases from J, leaving 10 bases between. This CDR3 comprises 13 residues. CDR3 in DNA: TGTGCCAGCAGCTTAGCCCAGGCCGGCGAGCAGTACGTC. Translating gives CASSLAQAGEQYV.

The chain joins TRBV12-5 to TRBJ1-1; D is unclear. The CDR3 covers 13 residues. CDR1 and CDR2 from the germline V gene are LGHNT and FRNRAP. V was pared by 1 base and J by 4 bases, with 7 bases between. DNA for the CDR3: TGTGCTAGTGGTTTGGAACCGGGCACTGAAGCTTTCTTT. It is translated as CASGLEPGTEAFF.

This clone came up a few times. The V gene is TRBV7-9, the J gene TRBJ1-1; TRBD1 might be the D (5 bases). V lost 1 base, J lost 9 bases, and 9 bases lay in between. Germline V gene lookup returns CDR1 SEHNR and CDR2 FQNEAQ (reference sequence). There are 12 residues in the CDR3. The CDR3 region is CASSLEGQKAFF. DNA for the CDR3: TGTGCCAGCAGCTTAGAGGGGCAGAAAGCTTTCTTT.

This clone has only a few counts. This sequence joins TRBV11-2 and TRBJ2-2; the match to TRBD1 covers 10 bases. Germline V gives CDR1 SGHAT, CDR2 FQNNGV. The CDR3 has 18 amino acids. Losses at the gene ends were 1 base for V and 5 bases for J; bases not matched to a gene: 10. The CDR3 DNA sequence: TGTGCCAGCAGCTTAGCCGCCGGTGACAGGGGGCGAACCGGGGAGCTGTTTTTT. Translation: CASSLAAGDRGRTGELFF. Combining the CDR3 with reference TRBV11-2 and TRBJ2-2 gives the whole variable domain EAGVAQSPRYKIIEKRQSVAFWCNPISGHATLYWYQQILGQGPKLLIQFQNNGVVDDSQLPKDRFSAERLKGVDSTLKIQPAKLEDSAVYLCASSLAAGDRGRTGELFFGEGSRLTVL.

This chain connects TRBV6-1 to TRBJ2-1; TRBD1 might be the D (5 bases). The CDR3 totals 15 residues. Trimming left V 7 bases short and J 3 bases short, with 16 bases between. Looked up from germline, CDR1 is MNHNS and CDR2 is SASEGT. This chain's CDR3 is CASTFPTADYNEQFF. CDR3 sequence (DNA): TGTGCCAGCACCTTCCCGACAGCTGACTACAATGAGCAGTTCTTC.

This clone was detected once. V is TRBV18 and J is TRBJ2-5; a possible D gene is TRBD1 (6 bases). The CDR3 has 14 residues. CDR1 and CDR2 from the germline V gene are KGHSH and LQKENI. The V end lost 3 bases, the J end lost 1 base, and 9 bases lay between the germline ends. The CDR3 nucleotides are TGTGCCAGCTCACCTGACAGGATCCAAGAGACCCAGTACTTC. Protein product: CASSPDRIQETQYF.

This chain joins TRBV14 and TRBJ2-2; tentative D call: TRBD1 (6 bases). From germline, CDR1 is SGHDN and CDR2 FVKESK. V dropped 5 bases and J dropped 4 bases, with 17 bases sitting between them. The CDR3 loop spans 16 amino acids. The CDR3 spells CASSVGQGPTTGELFF. Here the CDR3 DNA reads TGTGCCAGCAGCGTTGGGCAGGGGCCTACCACCGGGGAGCTGTTTTTT.

The gene calls are TRBV5-1 and TRBJ1-5, with D perhaps TRBD1 (6 bases). The germline V gene has CDR1 SGHRS and CDR2 YFSETQ. This CDR3 has 16 amino acids. The ends were cut back, 4 bases at V and 6 bases at J, with 20 bases in the middle. The CDR3 nucleotides are TGCGCCAGCAGCCCGGAACCCAGGGGAACCTCTCAGCCCCAGCATTTT. As protein: CASSPEPRGTSQPQHF. The full variable domain, in which reference TRBV5-1 and TRBJ1-5 provide the parts outside the CDR3, is KAGVTQTPRYLIKTRGQQVTLSCSPISGHRSVSWYQQTPGQGLQFLFEYFSETQRNKGNFPGRFSGRQFSNSRSEMNVSTLELGDSALYLCASSPEPRGTSQPQHFGDGTRLSIL.

The chain employs TRBV2 and TRBJ2-2, with D perhaps matching TRBD1 (5 bases). Germline V CDR1 and CDR2: SNHLY, FYNNEI. Trimming took off 2 bases at V and 1 base at J, with 8 bases between the two ends. This CDR3 has 15 amino acids. CDR3 amino acids: CASSEFRGNTGELFF. The CDR3 DNA sequence: TGTGCCAGCAGTGAATTTAGGGGGAACACCGGGGAGCTGTTTTTT.